This T cell receptor beta chain derives from a study of tumor and adjacent non-tumor tissue in lung cancer. Whole-study context: Patients were aged roughly 31 to 76, roughly nine men and about five women, stage I to III.

No cell sorting was done before RNA was extracted from the tissue. This non-tumor lung sample came from over 3 cm beyond the tumor edge. TCRbeta libraries were built with three rounds of nested PCR, modified from ARM-PCR. MiXCR was run by TCRdb on the multiplex PCR reads, yielding one entry per CDR3 protein. The data contain 65,000 to 85,000 distinct CDR3 sequences, more than 65% of them singletons. CDR1 is MDHEN and CDR2 is SYDVKM in the germline V gene. V was clipped by 8 bases and J by 5 bases, with 15 bases between them. This CDR3 region has 13 residues. This receptor was identified in a man aged 60 to 69 with non-small cell lung cancer. V usage is TRBV28 and J usage is TRBJ2-5; D uncertain. Specimen: distant non-tumor lung tissue. The CDR3 protein is CASGKQSRETQYF. The CDR3 nucleotides read TGTGCCAGCGGTAAACAGTCACGGGAGACCCAGTACTTC.